This is a list of T cell receptor beta chains from one sample in a study of shared clonotypes between healthy human individuals. Profiling relied on immunoSEQ multiplex PCR, and the TCRdb table lists in-frame clones only, not all of them. This sample carries roughly 2,000,000 clones, around 96% of them seen once, and the ten largest clones take less than 1.5%. Specimen: naive CD8+ T cells sorted from blood. These receptors were taken from a man younger than 30 in good health. CDR3s include the opening cysteine and the closing phenylalanine or tryptophan. Fields, in order: J gene, clone size, D gene, V gene, CDR3 DNA, CDR3 protein. The D gene is left open where the match is weak. Only part of the rows carry a size: once, few, many, or a class if the clone is expanded.

TRBJ1-1	.	.	TRBV18	TGTGCCAGCTCTCTATCGGGGTCTAGGACTGAAGCTTTCTTT	CASSLSGSRTEAFF
TRBJ2-7	.	TRBD1	TRBV7-8	TGTGCCAGCAGCGCTGGGACAGGGGATTCCTACGAGCAGTACTTC	CASSAGTGDSYEQYF
TRBJ2-7	.	TRBD1	TRBV6-1	TGTGCCAGCAGTGCTTTCTCCCCAGGGGGCTACGAGCAGTACTTC	CASSAFSPGGYEQYF
TRBJ2-1	.	.	TRBV5-1	TGCGCCAGCAGCCTGAATAGACAGAACAATGAGCAGTTCTTC	CASSLNRQNNEQFF
TRBJ2-1	.	TRBD2	TRBV13	TGTGCCAGCAGCTTTGGACTAGCGGGAGGCAATGAGCAGTTCTTC	CASSFGLAGGNEQFF
TRBJ2-7	.	.	TRBV14	TGTGCCAGCAGCCAAGAGTTCCCTTCTCTATTCTACGAGCAGTACTTC	CASSQEFPSLFYEQYF
TRBJ2-1	.	.	TRBV5-8	TGTGCCAGCACCGTAGACAGTAGCTCCTACAATGAGCAGTTCTTC	CASTVDSSSYNEQFF
TRBJ2-1	.	TRBD2	TRBV6-1	TGTGCCAGCGGGGGACTAGCGGATTACAATGAGCAGTTCTTC	CASGGLADYNEQFF
TRBJ1-1	.	TRBD1	TRBV7-3	TGTGCCAGCAGCCCTTTCGGAACAGGGGATGCTTTCTTT	CASSPFGTGDAFF
TRBJ1-1	.	.	TRBV11-2	TGTGCCAGCAGCTTAGTCTGGGGCTCGAACACTGAAGCTTTCTTT	CASSLVWGSNTEAFF
TRBJ1-5	.	TRBD1	TRBV6-9	TGTGCCAGCAGTAACATGACAGGGCCCAGGAATCAGCCCCAGCATTTT	CASSNMTGPRNQPQHF
TRBJ2-3	once	.	TRBV27	TGTGCCAGCAGTCCCCTGGGGAGCACAGATACGCAGTATTTT	CASSPLGSTDTQYF
TRBJ2-7	.	.	TRBV6-1	TGTGCCAGCAGGGGGTGGACGGCAGGTTTCTACGAGCAGTACTTC	CASRGWTAGFYEQYF
TRBJ1-2	once	.	TRBV19	TGTGCCAGTAGTATGGACGGCTACACCTTC	CASSMDGYTF
TRBJ1-1	.	.	TRBV7-9	TGTGCCAGCAGCTCGGCGATCGCAGGGGCCCTGAACACTGAAGCTTTCTTT	CASSSAIAGALNTEAFF
TRBJ2-1	.	TRBD1	TRBV5-6	TGTGCCAGCAGCTTGGGACAGGGAAAGGATTACAATGAGCAGTTCTTC	CASSLGQGKDYNEQFF
TRBJ2-7	.	.	TRBV9	TGTGCCAGCAGCGTCGGACCCAACCAGGCACACGAGCAGTACTTC	CASSVGPNQAHEQYF
TRBJ1-2	.	.	TRBV6-1	TGTGCCAGCAGTGACCAAGGAAACTCCTATGGCTACACCTTC	CASSDQGNSYGYTF
TRBJ1-2	.	.	TRBV27	TGTGCCAGCAGTTTAGCGACAGGAAACTATGGCTACACCTTC	CASSLATGNYGYTF
TRBJ2-3	.	.	TRBV7-9	TGTGCCAGCAGCTTAGTTCCCCCAGATACGCAGTATTTT	CASSLVPPDTQYF
TRBJ1-3	.	.	TRBV11-2	TGTGCCAGCGCCGTGGGTTTCTCTGGAAACACCATATATTTT	CASAVGFSGNTIYF
TRBJ2-1	.	.	TRBV7-9	TGTGCCAGCAGCTTAATGGTTAGCGTTGACAATGAGCAGTTCTTC	CASSLMVSVDNEQFF
TRBJ2-4	.	.	TRBV23-1	TGCGCCAGCAGTATCATCTTAGCCAAAAACATTCAGTACTTC	CASSIILAKNIQYF
TRBJ1-2	.	.	TRBV29-1	TGCAGCGTTGAATGGGGAGGGATTGGCTACACCTTC	CSVEWGGIGYTF
TRBJ1-2	.	.	TRBV29-1	TGCAGCGTTGAAGATTCGGAGACAGCGCGTCATTTATCTAACTATGGCTACACCTTC	CSVEDSETARHLSNYGYTF
TRBJ1-4	.	TRBD1	TRBV11-2	TGTGCCAGCAGCTTTGGGACAGGGGTAGGAAAACTGTTTTTT	CASSFGTGVGKLFF
TRBJ2-7	.	.	TRBV28	TGTGCCAGCAGTTTAAGGGGTTACTCCTACGAGCAGTACTTC	CASSLRGYSYEQYF
TRBJ2-5	once	.	TRBV4-1	TGCGCCAGCAGCCTAGCGGAGGGGGCAGGGGAGACCCAGTACTTC	CASSLAEGAGETQYF
TRBJ2-3	once	TRBD2	TRBV7-9	TGTGCCAGCAGCTTAGCGACTAGCGGGGGCACAGATACGCAGTATTTT	CASSLATSGGTDTQYF
TRBJ1-5	.	.	TRBV6-4	TGTGCCAGCAGTGACCCACACGTACAGCCCCAGCATTTT	CASSDPHVQPQHF
TRBJ1-2	.	TRBD1	TRBV5-6	TGTGCCAGCAGCTTAAACCCGACAGGGGTTGGTAATGGCTACACCTTC	CASSLNPTGVGNGYTF
TRBJ2-1	.	.	TRBV2	TGTGCCCCCAGGGGGGGTTACAATGAGCAGTTCTTC	CAPRGGYNEQFF
TRBJ1-1	few	TRBD1	TRBV10-3	TGTGCCATCAGGGACAGGGAGTGGACTGAAGCTTTCTTT	CAIRDREWTEAFF
TRBJ2-7	once	TRBD1	TRBV7-9	TGTGCCAGCAGCTTAGAGAGGGCGACAGGGCCCCAGTACTTC	CASSLERATGPQYF
TRBJ1-6	.	.	TRBV6-5	TGTGCCAGCAGTTACTCGTTGGGACTTCCCCTCCACTTT	CASSYSLGLPLHF
TRBJ2-7	.	TRBD2	TRBV27	TGTGCCAGCAGTTTATCCCCGACTAGCGAGAGCTCCTACGAGCAGTACTTC	CASSLSPTSESSYEQYF
TRBJ2-4	.	.	TRBV5-6	TGTGCCAGCAGCCTGTTACTAGCCGCCAAAAACATTCAGTACTTC	CASSLLLAAKNIQYF
TRBJ2-5	.	.	TRBV4-1	TGCGCCAGCAGCCTCGTAATATCGGGAGCAGGGGAGACCCAGTACTTC	CASSLVISGAGETQYF
TRBJ2-7	.	.	TRBV5-6	TGTGCCAGCAGCTTGGCTACCGGCGAGCAGTACTTC	CASSLATGEQYF
TRBJ2-3	.	TRBD2	TRBV7-6	TGTGCCAGCAGCTTAGGCGCCGGGACTAGCGGGATCCCAGATACGCAGTATTTT	CASSLGAGTSGIPDTQYF
TRBJ2-3	.	.	TRBV7-6	TGTGCCAGCAGTTCGGGGCGGACAGATACGCAGTATTTT	CASSSGRTDTQYF
TRBJ2-7	.	TRBD1	TRBV29-1	TGCAGCGTTCTCCTCGGGACAGGGTCCTACGAGCAGTACTTC	CSVLLGTGSYEQYF
TRBJ2-3	.	.	TRBV25-1	TGTGCCAGCAGGCCGAAGTCGTCCACAGATACGCAGTATTTT	CASRPKSSTDTQYF
TRBJ2-7	.	TRBD1	TRBV19	TGTGCCAGTCGACAGGGGGCTGGCGAGCAGTACTTC	CASRQGAGEQYF
TRBJ2-7	.	TRBD1	TRBV7-9	TGTGCCAGCAGCGGAGGACAGGGGGCCCACGAGCAGTACTTC	CASSGGQGAHEQYF
TRBJ2-1	.	TRBD1	TRBV5-4	TGTGCCAGCAGCCCCCCGGGACAGGACTACAATGAGCAGTTCTTC	CASSPPGQDYNEQFF
TRBJ2-7	.	.	TRBV6-1	TGTGCCAGCAAGGCCGGGACGGTCCCCTACGAGCAGTACTTC	CASKAGTVPYEQYF
TRBJ2-7	.	TRBD2	TRBV27	TGTGCCAGCACTTCGGGAGGCTCAAGGAGCGAGCAGTACTTC	CASTSGGSRSEQYF
TRBJ2-7	once	.	TRBV11-2	TGTGCCAGCAGCTTACACCACAGGGACGAGCAGTACTTC	CASSLHHRDEQYF
TRBJ2-7	.	.	TRBV19	TGTGCCAGTAGCCCGGGGACGAGTTACGAGCAGTACTTC	CASSPGTSYEQYF
TRBJ2-1	.	TRBD2	TRBV7-8	TGTGCCAGCAGCTCCCTCCCGGGGGGGGCTTACAATGAGCAGTTCTTC	CASSSLPGGAYNEQFF
TRBJ2-1	.	.	TRBV6-1	TGTGCCAGCAGTGTCTTAGTTATTGAGCAGTTCTTC	CASSVLVIEQFF